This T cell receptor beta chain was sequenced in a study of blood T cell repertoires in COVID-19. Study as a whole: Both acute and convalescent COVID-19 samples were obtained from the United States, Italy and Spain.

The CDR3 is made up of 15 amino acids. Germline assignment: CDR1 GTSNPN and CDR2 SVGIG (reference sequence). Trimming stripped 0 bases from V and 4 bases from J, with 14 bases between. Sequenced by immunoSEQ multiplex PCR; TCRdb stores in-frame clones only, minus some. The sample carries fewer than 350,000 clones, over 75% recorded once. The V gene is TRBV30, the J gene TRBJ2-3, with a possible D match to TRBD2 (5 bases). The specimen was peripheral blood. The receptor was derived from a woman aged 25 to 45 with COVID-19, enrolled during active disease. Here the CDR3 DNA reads TGTGCCTGGAGTGTTGGTGGGAGCCTCGCAGATACGCAGTATTTT. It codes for CAWSVGGSLADTQYF.